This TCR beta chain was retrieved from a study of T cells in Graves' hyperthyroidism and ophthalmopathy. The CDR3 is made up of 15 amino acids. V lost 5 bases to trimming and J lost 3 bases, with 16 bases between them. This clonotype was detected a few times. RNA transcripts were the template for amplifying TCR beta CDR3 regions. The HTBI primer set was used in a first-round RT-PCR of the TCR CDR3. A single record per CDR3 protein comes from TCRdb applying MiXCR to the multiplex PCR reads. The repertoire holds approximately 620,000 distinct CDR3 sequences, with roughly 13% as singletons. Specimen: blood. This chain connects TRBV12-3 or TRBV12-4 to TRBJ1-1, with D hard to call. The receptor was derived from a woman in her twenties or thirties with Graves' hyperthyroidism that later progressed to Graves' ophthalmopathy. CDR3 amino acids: CASSPLGLGDTEAFF. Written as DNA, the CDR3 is TGTGCCAGCAGTCCCCTCGGACTCGGGGACACTGAAGCTTTCTTT.